These 30 T cell receptor beta chains were sequenced from one sample in a study of cytomegalovirus exposure and HLA in healthy donors. PCR used 60 Vbeta primers and 13 Jbeta primers. The assay was immunoSEQ multiplex PCR, and TCRdb's table has in-frame clones only and misses some. The profile shows 130,000 or so clones, 64% of them singletons. The sample consisted of PBMCs. All receptors come from a woman aged 35 to 49 in good health and CMV-seronegative.

This sequence joins TRBV5-4 and TRBJ1-1, with D perhaps matching TRBD1 (5 bases). This CDR3 comprises 17 residues. V was clipped by 5 bases and J by 1 base, with 21 bases between them. Germline loops: CDR1 SGHNT, CDR2 YYREEE (reference sequence). CDR3 residues: CASSWRAGALGNTEAFF. Written as DNA, the CDR3 is TGTGCCAGCAGTTGGAGGGCCGGGGCTCTTGGGAACACTGAAGCTTTCTTT.

The chain links TRBV5-6 to TRBJ2-1; 8 bases are a match to TRBD2. The CDR3 sequence is 17 residues long. In germline, CDR1 is SGHDT, CDR2 YYEEEE. V was clipped by 2 bases and J by 1 base; unmatched bases: 8. CDR3: CASSLPGGKDSYNEQFF. The CDR3 DNA sequence: TGTGCCAGCAGCTTACCGGGGGGGAAGGATTCCTACAATGAGCAGTTCTTC.

V and J are TRBV9 and TRBJ2-1, with TRBD1 matching 8 bases. Losses at the gene ends were 0 bases for V and 5 bases for J; bases not matched to a gene: 7. CDR3 length: 16 residues. Germline-derived CDR1 and CDR2 are SGDLS and YYNGEE. DNA for the CDR3: TGTGCCAGCAGCGTAGTGGGGACAGGCAACAACAATGAGCAGTTCTTC. The encoded protein is CASSVVGTGNNNEQFF. Using reference TRBV9 and TRBJ2-1 for the parts outside the CDR3, the full variable domain is DSGVTQTPKHLITATGQRVTLRCSPRSGDLSVYWYQQSLDQGLQFLIQYYNGEERAKGNILERFSAQQFPDLHSELNLSSLELGDSALYFCASSVVGTGNNNEQFFGPGTRLTVL.

V usage is TRBV5-6 and J usage is TRBJ1-1, with TRBD1 matching over 8 bases. From germline, CDR1 is SGHDT and CDR2 YYEEEE. The length of the CDR3 is 13 residues. Losses at the gene ends were 7 bases for V and 0 bases for J; bases not matched to a gene: 2. CDR3 DNA: TGTGCCAGCGGACAGGGCATGAACACTGAAGCTTTCTTT. Translating it yields CASGQGMNTEAFF.

This chain links TRBV7-8 with TRBJ1-2; D gene uncertain. The CDR3 has 12 amino acids. CDR1 is SGHVS, CDR2 FQNEAQ, per germline. The ends were cut back, 5 bases at V and 4 bases at J, with 8 bases in the middle. CDR3 in amino acids: CASSGLSYGYTF. CDR3 bases: TGTGCCAGCAGCGGACTGTCCTATGGCTACACCTTC. The full variable domain, in which reference TRBV7-8 and TRBJ1-2 provide the parts outside the CDR3, is GAGVSQSPRYKVAKRGQDVALRCDPISGHVSLFWYQQALGQGPEFLTYFQNEAQLDKSGLPSDRFFAERPEGSVSTLKIQRTQQEDSAVYLCASSGLSYGYTFGSGTRLTVV.

The gene calls are TRBV15 and TRBJ2-5, with 8 positions matching TRBD2. Germline CDR1 LNHNV, CDR2 YYDKDF (reference sequence). V gave up 0 bases and J gave up 1 base; unmatched junction bases: 4. This CDR3 has 16 amino acids. The CDR3 DNA is TGTGCCACCAGCAGAGAGTTGGCGGGGGGCCAAGAGACCCAGTACTTC. This translates into CATSRELAGGQETQYF.

This clone appeared a few times. This sample also contains other DNA sequences that code for the same CDR3. The V and J genes are TRBV19 and TRBJ1-1; 10 bases line up with TRBD1. The CDR3 totals 15 residues. Germline CDR1 and CDR2: LNHDA and SQIVND (reference sequence). With V trimmed by 3 bases and J by 1 base, 2 bases remained unmatched. This CDR3 is CASSIGDRGNTEAFF. Here the CDR3 DNA reads TGTGCCAGTAGTATTGGGGACAGGGGGAACACTGAAGCTTTCTTT.

The CDR3 DNA reads as TGTGCCAGCAGCTTGGACAACTATAATTCACCCCTCCACTTT. Translating gives CASSLDNYNSPLHF. The J gene is TRBJ1-6, the V gene TRBV5-5; D is undetermined. From germline, CDR1 is SGHKS and CDR2 YYEKEE (reference sequence). The CDR3 sequence is 14 residues long. V was shortened by 0 bases and J by 3 bases, with 4 bases between the two germline ends.

This clone was found a few times. V and J are TRBV5-1 and TRBJ2-7; TRBD1 aligns across 9 bases. This CDR3 spans 13 amino acids. Germline loops: CDR1 SGHRS, CDR2 YFSETQ. V was pared by 6 bases and J by 6 bases, with 7 bases of the junction left unmatched. The CDR3 bases are TGCGCCAGCACCCGGGACAGGGCTTTCGAGCAGTACTTC. Translation: CASTRDRAFEQYF.

The genes are TRBV7-2 and TRBJ2-3; TRBD2 matches 7 bases. From germline, CDR1 is SGHTA and CDR2 FQGNSA. J gave up 2 bases and V 3 bases, and 8 bases lay outside the gene matches. This CDR3 contains 16 residues. In nucleotides, the CDR3 is TGTGCCAGCAGCTTGGTAGGGCGGGGGTCCACAGATACGCAGTATTTT. Its protein product is CASSLVGRGSTDTQYF.

The chain links TRBV2 to TRBJ1-4, with 10 bases fitting TRBD1. This CDR3 is 14 amino acids long. V lost 6 bases, J lost 7 bases, and 5 bases stayed unmatched. Germline loops: CDR1 SNHLY, CDR2 FYNNEI. The CDR3 DNA sequence: TGTGCCAGCAGAATAAGGACAGGGGGTGAAAAACTGTTTTTT. Amino acids: CASRIRTGGEKLFF.

The chain links TRBV4-2 to TRBJ2-2, with TRBD2 identical over 10 bases. Germline V CDR1 and CDR2: LGHNA, YNFKEQ. J gave up 8 bases and V 0 bases, and 9 bases lay outside the gene matches. CDR3 length: 17 residues. CDR3 loop: CASSQERSGGATGELFF. In nucleotides, the CDR3 is TGTGCCAGCAGCCAAGAAAGAAGCGGGGGGGCCACGGGGGAGCTGTTTTTT.

V and J are TRBV9 and TRBJ1-5, with D maybe TRBD1 (5 bases). The CDR3 length is 16 residues. Trimming took off 3 bases at V and 6 bases at J, with 19 bases between the two ends. The V gene's germline CDR1 is SGDLS and CDR2 YYNGEE. As DNA, the CDR3 is TGTGCCAGCAGCGCGACAGACATCCAGATGGGTCAGCCCCAGCATTTT. It yields the protein CASSATDIQMGQPQHF.

The chain couples TRBV6-1 to TRBJ1-2; D remains ambiguous. The germline V gene has CDR1 MNHNS and CDR2 SASEGT. The length of the CDR3 is 10 residues. This chain's CDR3 is CAADLYGYTF. The CDR3, as DNA: TGTGCGGCGGACTTATATGGCTACACCTTC.

The rearrangement uses TRBV5-4 and TRBJ2-2; 8 bases align to TRBD1. Trimming took 5 bases from V and 0 from J; bases not matched to a gene: 3. Germline V gene data show CDR1 as SGHNT and CDR2 as YYREEE (reference sequence). This CDR3 has 15 residues. The CDR3 bases are TGTGCCAGCAGGACGGGACAGGCGAACACCGGGGAGCTGTTTTTT. Translating gives CASRTGQANTGELFF.

The chain uses TRBV19 and TRBJ1-5, with D hard to call. Deletions cut 2 bases from V and 3 bases from J, with 8 bases between. Germline assignment: CDR1 LNHDA and CDR2 SQIVND (reference sequence). The CDR3 loop spans 14 amino acids. This CDR3 is CASSIYQANQPQHF. In nucleotides, the CDR3 is TGTGCCAGTAGTATATACCAGGCCAATCAGCCCCAGCATTTT.

CDR3 loop: CASTTATGTAEAFF. The DNA of the CDR3 is TGTGCCAGCACCACCGCGACAGGGACAGCTGAAGCTTTCTTT. The chain combines TRBV7-2 with TRBJ1-1; 7 nucleotides match TRBD1. The V and J ends lost 7 bases and 6 bases, in that order; junction bases with no gene match: 11. The CDR3 is 14 amino acids. Germline V gene data show CDR1 as SGHTA and CDR2 as FQGNSA.

This clone appeared a single time. This chain links TRBV9 with TRBJ2-7; 8 bases match TRBD2. This CDR3 has 13 amino acids. Germline values: CDR1 SGDLS, CDR2 YYNGEE. With V trimmed by 4 bases and J by 3 bases, 3 bases remained unmatched. In DNA, the CDR3 is TGTGCCAGCAGCCCGGGGGGGGGCTACGAGCAGTACTTC. This encodes CASSPGGGYEQYF.

The CDR3 is CASSTARDSHQETQYF. CDR3 DNA: TGTGCCAGCAGCACCGCCCGTGACAGTCATCAAGAGACCCAGTACTTC. The rearrangement uses TRBV11-1 and TRBJ2-5; maybe TRBD1 (5 bases). V was clipped by 5 bases and J by 2 bases, with 18 bases between them. There are 16 residues in the CDR3. CDR1 is SGHAT and CDR2 is FQDESV in the germline V gene (reference sequence). The full variable domain, in which reference TRBV11-1 and TRBJ2-5 provide the parts outside the CDR3, is EAEVAQSPRYKITEKSQAVAFWCDPISGHATLYWYRQILGQGPELLVQFQDESVVDDSQLPKDRFSAERLKGVDSTLKIQPAELGDSAMYLCASSTARDSHQETQYFGPGTRLLVL.

V and J are TRBV5-4 and TRBJ2-7, with 7 bases identical to TRBD2. The V gene's germline CDR1 is SGHNT and CDR2 YYREEE (reference sequence). The J segment lost 2 bases and the V segment lost 1 base, leaving 6 bases of the junction unmatched. The CDR3 spans 15 residues. For the CDR3, the DNA is TGTGCCAGCAGCTTGACCGAGGGACTAACCTACGAGCAGTACTTC. Amino acids: CASSLTEGLTYEQYF.

V gene TRBV6-5 combines with J gene TRBJ2-3; possibly TRBD1 for D (6 bases). The CDR3 length is 13 residues. In germline, CDR1 is MNHEY, CDR2 SVGAGI. Trimming left V 5 bases short and J 6 bases short, with 12 bases between. This CDR3 is CASSNRVQDTQYF. Here the CDR3 DNA reads TGTGCCAGCAGTAACAGGGTACAGGATACGCAGTATTTT.

The rearrangement joins TRBV9 to TRBJ1-1, with a weak D call TRBD1 (5 bases). The CDR3 loop spans 14 amino acids. V gave up 0 bases and J gave up 1 base, with 7 bases separating them. Germline CDR1 and CDR2: SGDLS and YYNGEE. The CDR3 sequence: CASSVGGPNTEAFF. CDR3 DNA sequence: TGTGCCAGCAGCGTAGGGGGCCCGAACACTGAAGCTTTCTTT.

The chain combines TRBV29-1 with TRBJ1-2, with D uncertain. CDR1 and CDR2 from the germline V gene are SQVTM and ANQGSEA. Trimming removed 0 bases at V and 8 bases at J, with 16 bases between. The CDR3 covers 14 residues. CDR3 sequence (DNA): TGCAGCGTTGAAGAAAACATCGGCAGAGGAGGCTACACCTTC. This encodes CSVEENIGRGGYTF.

The rearrangement joins TRBV27 to TRBJ2-5; the match to TRBD1 covers 8 bases. The CDR3 extends over 16 amino acids. V was clipped by 6 bases and J by 5 bases; unmatched bases: 14. The germline V gene has CDR1 MNHEY and CDR2 SMNVEV (reference sequence). The CDR3 region has the DNA TGTGCCAGCAGCTCCGACCAGGGGGCTCTTCTGGAGACCCAGTACTTC. Translated: CASSSDQGALLETQYF.

The CDR3 loop is CASSPNLDRAHGYTF. The DNA of the CDR3 is TGTGCCAGCAGCCCCAACCTAGACAGGGCACATGGCTACACCTTC. This sequence joins TRBV5-4 and TRBJ1-2; 7 nucleotides agree with TRBD1. V shed 4 bases and J 6 bases; nucleotides not matched to a gene: 12. In germline, CDR1 is SGHNT, CDR2 YYREEE (reference sequence). The CDR3 covers 15 residues.

This clone was observed a handful of times. This rearrangement joins TRBV2 to TRBJ1-1, with TRBD1 identical over 8 bases. Germline lookup yields CDR1 SNHLY and CDR2 FYNNEI. This CDR3 region has 13 residues. V was pared by 6 bases and J by 1 base, with 1 base of the junction left unmatched. CDR3 in DNA: TGTGCCAGCAGGACAGGGGAGAACACTGAAGCTTTCTTT. Its translation: CASRTGENTEAFF. Supplemented by reference TRBV2 and TRBJ1-1, the full variable domain reads EPEVTQTPSHQVTQMGQEVILRCVPISNHLYFYWYRQILGQKVEFLVSFYNNEISEKSEIFDDQFSVERPDGSNFTLKIRSTKLEDSAMYFCASRTGENTEAFFGQGTRLTVV.

The chain links TRBV4-2 to TRBJ1-4, with 9 positions matching TRBD1. With 1 base clipped from V and 4 bases from J, the junction kept 4 bases outside the gene matches. The CDR3 sequence is 16 residues long. The germline gives CDR1 LGHNA, CDR2 YNFKEQ. CDR3 amino acids: CASSQVGDRDNEKLFF. DNA for the CDR3: TGTGCCAGCAGCCAAGTTGGGGACAGGGATAATGAAAAACTGTTTTTT.

The CDR3 sequence is CASSTGTARKYF. CDR3 DNA sequence: TGTGCCAGCAGCACCGGGACAGCCCGTAAATACTTC. The gene calls are TRBV5-4 and TRBJ2-7; 7 bases map to TRBD1. Per germline, CDR1 SGHNT and CDR2 YYREEE (reference sequence). The V gene end was trimmed by 4 bases and the J gene end by 13 bases; junction bases not matched to a gene: 11. The CDR3 is 12 amino acids.

This clone was picked up a small number of times. This rearrangement joins TRBV19 to TRBJ1-5; D might be TRBD1 (5 bases). V lost 2 bases and J 1 base, leaving 6 bases between the germline ends. Germline CDR1 is LNHDA and CDR2 is SQIVND (reference sequence). The CDR3 is 14 residues long. As DNA, the CDR3 is TGTGCCAGTAGTATAAGACAGAGCAATCAGCCCCAGCATTTT. Amino acids: CASSIRQSNQPQHF.

The chain joins TRBV30 to TRBJ1-2, with TRBD1 matching over 8 bases. The V gene's germline CDR1 is GTSNPN and CDR2 SVGIG (reference sequence). With V trimmed by 1 base and J by 8 bases, 3 bases remained unmatched. The CDR3 has 12 amino acids. The CDR3 coding sequence is TGTGCCTGGAGTGACAGGGGGGAAGGCTACACCTTC. Amino acid sequence: CAWSDRGEGYTF.